In this sample, the clone carrying this T cell receptor (beta chain) turned up a few times. Its antigen is still unknown. This sample was taken from a study of immune heterogeneity within non-small cell lung tumors. Study in general: Of the tumors, a few were squamous cell, 10 non-squamous, and 1 not otherwise specified.

Amplifying TCR beta CDR3 involved multiplex PCR carried out with 32 V and 13 J primers. TCRdb processed the multiplex PCR reads anew with MiXCR; each CDR3 protein has one entry. The sample consists of tens of thousands of distinct CDR3 sequences, about 30% of them appearing once. The study, taken as a whole, reports: Both recurring identical dominant CDR3 beta clonotypes and site-unique high-frequency clones were observed across tumor sites within a patient. T-cell receptor beta clonotypes at high frequency differed largely between individual patients.

Template was bulk tumor genomic DNA, about 610 ng per sample. During surgery, each primary tumor gave multiple biopsies spaced as far apart as possible. Untreated, newly diagnosed non-small cell lung cancer patients underwent curative surgery. Sample donors consisted of newly diagnosed non-small cell lung cancer patients who were undergoing surgery with curative intent. The CDR3 is 11 amino acids. Germline CDR1 and CDR2: MNHEY and SVGAGI. The germline V and J ends were trimmed by 7 bases and 3 bases, with 6 bases remaining between them. The TCR was taken from a man aged 35-49 years with non-small cell lung cancer. Material for sequencing was lung tumor tissue. The chain has TRBV6-5 and TRBJ1-1; D gene unclear. CDR3 protein: CASNYHTEAFF. In DNA, the CDR3 is TGTGCCAGCAATTATCACACTGAAGCTTTCTTT.